One TCR beta chain is described in this entry. Its antigen is currently unknown. The V and J ends lost 0 bases and 0 bases respectively, with 6 bases between them. The CDR3 covers 14 residues. Germline values: CDR1 GTSNPN, CDR2 SVGIG (reference sequence). Random-hexamer reverse transcription was applied to roughly 0.5 to 1 ug RNA. TCR beta CDR3 was amplified by immunoSEQ covering 54 Vbeta and 13 Jbeta. One entry per CDR3 protein, called by TCRdb with MiXCR from the immunoSEQ multiplex PCR reads. The table lists roughly 140,000 distinct CDR3 sequences, approximately 93% of them singletons. These data come from a study of CD8 T cells in Susac syndrome. Broader study findings: As the study acknowledged, the number of individuals who were part of its TCR sequencing and HLA analysis was relatively small.

The sequence came from a human donor in good health. The sample consisted of CD8+ T cells from PBMCs. The chain combines TRBV30 with TRBJ1-5; no definite D call. The CDR3 nucleotides read TGTGCCTGGAGTGTAGGATATAGCAATCAGCCCCAGCATTTT. Translated, it gives CAWSVGYSNQPQHF.